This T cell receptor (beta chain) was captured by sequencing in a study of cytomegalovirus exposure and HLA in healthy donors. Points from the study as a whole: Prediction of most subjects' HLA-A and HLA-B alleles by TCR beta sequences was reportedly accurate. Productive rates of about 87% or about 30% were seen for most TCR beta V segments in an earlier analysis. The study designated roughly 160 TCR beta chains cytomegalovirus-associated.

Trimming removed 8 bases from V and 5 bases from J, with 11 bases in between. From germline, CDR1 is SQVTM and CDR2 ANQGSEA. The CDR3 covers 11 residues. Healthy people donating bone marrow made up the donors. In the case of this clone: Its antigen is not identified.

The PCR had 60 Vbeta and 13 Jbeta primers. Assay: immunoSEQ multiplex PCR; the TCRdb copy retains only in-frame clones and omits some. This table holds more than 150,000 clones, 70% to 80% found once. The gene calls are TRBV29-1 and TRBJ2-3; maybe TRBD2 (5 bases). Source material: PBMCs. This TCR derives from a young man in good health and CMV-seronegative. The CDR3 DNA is TGCAGCTCGGCGGCGGGAGATACGCAGTATTTT. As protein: CSSAAGDTQYF.